The rows below give T cell receptor beta chains drawn from one sample of a study of blood T cell repertoires in COVID-19. TCRdb keeps only in-frame clones here, not all; method: immunoSEQ multiplex PCR. The sample includes about 140,000 clones, 75% to 90% of them seen just once. Material: peripheral blood. Every receptor here comes from a man aged 55 to 70 with active or convalescent COVID-19. Each CDR3 is given with its conserved first and last residue. D genes are given only for firm matches. Clone size, where shown, is once, few, many, or a class for clones that have expanded.

j_gene: TRBJ1-1
d_gene: NA
abundance: NA
v_gene: TRBV18
CDR3nt: TGTGCCAGCTCACCGGCCATAAACACTGAAGCTTTCTTT
CDR3aa: CASSPAINTEAFF

j_gene: TRBJ2-7
d_gene: NA
abundance: NA
v_gene: TRBV7-2
CDR3nt: TGTGCCAGCAGCTTAGAGACAGCCGACGAGCAGTACTTC
CDR3aa: CASSLETADEQYF

j_gene: TRBJ1-1
d_gene: NA
abundance: NA
v_gene: TRBV7-3
CDR3nt: TGTGCCAGCAGCGCCGAACGAGGGGGTGAAGCTTTCTTT
CDR3aa: CASSAERGGEAFF

j_gene: TRBJ2-5
d_gene: NA
abundance: NA
v_gene: TRBV3-1/TRBV3-2
CDR3nt: TGTGCCAGCAGCCAAGTCAGCGCGATAAAGACCCAGTACTTC
CDR3aa: CASSQVSAIKTQYF

j_gene: TRBJ2-1
d_gene: TRBD1
abundance: NA
v_gene: TRBV19
CDR3nt: TGTGCCAGTAGTGGCCGACAGGGATACAATGAGCAGTTCTTC
CDR3aa: CASSGRQGYNEQFF

j_gene: TRBJ2-4
d_gene: NA
abundance: once
v_gene: TRBV27
CDR3nt: TGTGGAAGGGGGGGGGAGGATGACAAAAACATTCAGTACTTC
CDR3aa: CGRGGEDDKNIQYF

j_gene: TRBJ2-7
d_gene: NA
abundance: once
v_gene: TRBV24-1
CDR3nt: TGTGCCACCAGTGATCAGGGGGGCTACGAGCAGTACTTC
CDR3aa: CATSDQGGYEQYF

j_gene: TRBJ1-2
d_gene: TRBD1
abundance: NA
v_gene: TRBV28
CDR3nt: TGTGCCAGCAGTTTGGGACAGTCCTTAGGAGGCTACACCTTC
CDR3aa: CASSLGQSLGGYTF

j_gene: TRBJ1-1
d_gene: NA
abundance: NA
v_gene: TRBV18
CDR3nt: TGTGCCAGCTCAGCCTACACCGGACAGTTGAACACTGAAGCTTTCTTT
CDR3aa: CASSAYTGQLNTEAFF

j_gene: TRBJ1-5
d_gene: TRBD1
abundance: NA
v_gene: TRBV28
CDR3nt: TGTGCCAGCTATGGGACAGGGGAAGGCAATCAGCCCCAGCATTTT
CDR3aa: CASYGTGEGNQPQHF

j_gene: TRBJ2-7
d_gene: TRBD2
abundance: NA
v_gene: TRBV19
CDR3nt: TGTGCCAGTAGTTCGACGGGGGGACGATACGAGCAGTACTTC
CDR3aa: CASSSTGGRYEQYF

j_gene: TRBJ1-5
d_gene: NA
abundance: few
v_gene: TRBV28
CDR3nt: TGTGCCAGCAGTTTGCTTCGGGGGTCCAATCAGCCCCAGCATTTT
CDR3aa: CASSLLRGSNQPQHF

j_gene: TRBJ2-7
d_gene: TRBD2
abundance: NA
v_gene: TRBV7-6
CDR3nt: TGTGCCAGCAGCCCTGTAGCGGGATTCTCCTACGAGCAGTACTTC
CDR3aa: CASSPVAGFSYEQYF

j_gene: TRBJ1-4
d_gene: TRBD1
abundance: NA
v_gene: TRBV6-6
CDR3nt: TGTGCCAGCAGTTACTCGGACAGGGAACTGTTTTTT
CDR3aa: CASSYSDRELFF

j_gene: TRBJ1-4
d_gene: TRBD1
abundance: NA
v_gene: TRBV2
CDR3nt: TGTGCCAGCAGTGAATGGACAGGTCGGGGGGAAAAACTGTTTTTT
CDR3aa: CASSEWTGRGEKLFF

j_gene: TRBJ2-5
d_gene: NA
abundance: NA
v_gene: TRBV29-1
CDR3nt: TGCAGCACCGGGTCGGCTAGCAGTCCCCCGGAGACCCAGTACTTC
CDR3aa: CSTGSASSPPETQYF

j_gene: TRBJ1-2
d_gene: NA
abundance: NA
v_gene: TRBV7-9
CDR3nt: TGTGCCAGCAGCTTACGGGGGGGCTACGATGGCTACACCTTC
CDR3aa: CASSLRGGYDGYTF

j_gene: TRBJ2-7
d_gene: NA
abundance: NA
v_gene: TRBV19
CDR3nt: TGTGCCAGTAGTATAGTTTATACAGTTCGCACCTACGAGCAGTACTTC
CDR3aa: CASSIVYTVRTYEQYF

j_gene: TRBJ1-1
d_gene: NA
abundance: NA
v_gene: TRBV28
CDR3nt: TGTGCCAGCAACTCGGGACACGGGAACACTGAAGCTTTCTTT
CDR3aa: CASNSGHGNTEAFF

j_gene: TRBJ2-3
d_gene: TRBD1
abundance: many
v_gene: TRBV9
CDR3nt: TGTGCCAGCAGCCTGACAGGGAAGGCAGATACGCAGTATTTT
CDR3aa: CASSLTGKADTQYF

j_gene: TRBJ2-3
d_gene: TRBD2
abundance: NA
v_gene: TRBV6-2/TRBV6-3
CDR3nt: TGTGCCAGCAGTTCTAGCGGAGCCACAGATACGCAGTATTTT
CDR3aa: CASSSSGATDTQYF

j_gene: TRBJ2-5
d_gene: TRBD1
abundance: NA
v_gene: TRBV24-1
CDR3nt: TGTGCCACCAGTGATACAACAGGGGTAGAGACCCAGTACTTC
CDR3aa: CATSDTTGVETQYF

j_gene: TRBJ2-5
d_gene: TRBD2
abundance: NA
v_gene: TRBV30
CDR3nt: TGTGCCTGGAGTGTACAAGCGGGAGGAAAGACCCAGTACTTC
CDR3aa: CAWSVQAGGKTQYF

j_gene: TRBJ2-2
d_gene: TRBD2
abundance: NA
v_gene: TRBV19
CDR3nt: TGTGCCAGTAGTCCCCGTGGTAGCGGGGGAACCGGGGAGCTGTTTTTT
CDR3aa: CASSPRGSGGTGELFF

j_gene: TRBJ2-3
d_gene: TRBD1
abundance: NA
v_gene: TRBV24-1
CDR3nt: TGTGCCACCAGATGGGACAGGGGGAGCACAGATACGCAGTATTTT
CDR3aa: CATRWDRGSTDTQYF

j_gene: TRBJ1-2
d_gene: NA
abundance: NA
v_gene: TRBV14
CDR3nt: TGTGCCAGCAGCCAAGATCACGTACAGGGCCGGGGCTATGGCTACACCTTC
CDR3aa: CASSQDHVQGRGYGYTF

j_gene: TRBJ2-3
d_gene: NA
abundance: NA
v_gene: TRBV6-5
CDR3nt: TGTGCCAGCAGTCCTCCGGGACACAACACAGATACGCAGTATTTT
CDR3aa: CASSPPGHNTDTQYF

j_gene: TRBJ2-3
d_gene: NA
abundance: few
v_gene: TRBV3-1/TRBV3-2
CDR3nt: TGTGCCAGCAGCCAAGACTACCTATTGGTAGCTACGCAGTATTTT
CDR3aa: CASSQDYLLVATQYF

j_gene: TRBJ1-6
d_gene: NA
abundance: NA
v_gene: TRBV29-1
CDR3nt: TGCAGCGTTGTTTGGACAGCCAATTCACCCCTCCACTTT
CDR3aa: CSVVWTANSPLHF

j_gene: TRBJ2-1
d_gene: TRBD1
abundance: NA
v_gene: TRBV7-8
CDR3nt: TGTGCCAGCAGCCCGACAGGGGCTACCTACAATGAGCAGTTCTTC
CDR3aa: CASSPTGATYNEQFF

j_gene: TRBJ1-1
d_gene: TRBD1
abundance: NA
v_gene: TRBV29-1
CDR3nt: TGCAGCGTCGGGTTCTCGACAGGGGGGACTGAAGCTTTCTTT
CDR3aa: CSVGFSTGGTEAFF

j_gene: TRBJ2-7
d_gene: NA
abundance: NA
v_gene: TRBV6-5
CDR3nt: TGTGCCAGCAGGGAGCCCGGGAGCTCCTACGAGCAGTACTTC
CDR3aa: CASREPGSSYEQYF

j_gene: TRBJ1-2
d_gene: TRBD1
abundance: NA
v_gene: TRBV7-8
CDR3nt: TGTGCCAGCAGCCTAGGACAGGGCAACAACTATGGCTACACCTTC
CDR3aa: CASSLGQGNNYGYTF

j_gene: TRBJ2-1
d_gene: NA
abundance: NA
v_gene: TRBV19
CDR3nt: TGTGCCAGTAGTAGGCAGGGGCTAGCGGTGAATGAGCAGTTCTTC
CDR3aa: CASSRQGLAVNEQFF

j_gene: TRBJ2-7
d_gene: NA
abundance: NA
v_gene: TRBV4-2
CDR3nt: TGTGCCAGCAGCCAAGCCCCTCCAAATTCGGGGGAGCAGTACTTC
CDR3aa: CASSQAPPNSGEQYF

j_gene: TRBJ2-7
d_gene: NA
abundance: NA
v_gene: TRBV7-8
CDR3nt: TGTGCCAGCAGCTTAGAGCCGCCCTACGAGCAGTACTTC
CDR3aa: CASSLEPPYEQYF

j_gene: TRBJ2-7
d_gene: NA
abundance: NA
v_gene: TRBV29-1
CDR3nt: TGCAGCGTTAGAAGCGGCCACGAGCAGTACTTC
CDR3aa: CSVRSGHEQYF

j_gene: TRBJ1-3
d_gene: NA
abundance: NA
v_gene: TRBV29-1
CDR3nt: TGCAGCGTAAAGACAGGTTCGGGAAACACCATATATTTT
CDR3aa: CSVKTGSGNTIYF

j_gene: TRBJ2-7
d_gene: NA
abundance: NA
v_gene: TRBV7-2
CDR3nt: TGTGCCAGCAGCTCAAGGCCGGGATCCTACGAGCAGTACTTC
CDR3aa: CASSSRPGSYEQYF

j_gene: TRBJ1-1
d_gene: NA
abundance: NA
v_gene: TRBV7-9
CDR3nt: TGTGCCAGCAGCAGCAGGGGTGGGGGCACTGAAGCTTTCTTT
CDR3aa: CASSSRGGGTEAFF

j_gene: TRBJ2-1
d_gene: NA
abundance: NA
v_gene: TRBV27
CDR3nt: TGTGCCAGCAGTTTACCTGGACTAGAGCAGTTCTTC
CDR3aa: CASSLPGLEQFF